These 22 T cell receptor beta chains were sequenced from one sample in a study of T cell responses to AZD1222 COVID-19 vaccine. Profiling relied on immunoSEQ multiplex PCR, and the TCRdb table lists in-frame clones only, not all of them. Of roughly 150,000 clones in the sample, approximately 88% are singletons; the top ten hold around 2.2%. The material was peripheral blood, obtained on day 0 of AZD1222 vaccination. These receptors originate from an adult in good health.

CDR3 amino acids: CASSYSRVEGEAFF. The CDR3 DNA reads as TGTGCCAGCAGTTACTCAAGGGTTGAGGGTGAAGCTTTCTTT. The rearrangement links TRBV6-5 to TRBJ1-1; D not resolved. The CDR3 extends over 14 amino acids. Germline V CDR1 and CDR2: MNHEY, SVGAGI. The germline V and J ends were trimmed by 0 bases and 7 bases, with 12 bases remaining between them.

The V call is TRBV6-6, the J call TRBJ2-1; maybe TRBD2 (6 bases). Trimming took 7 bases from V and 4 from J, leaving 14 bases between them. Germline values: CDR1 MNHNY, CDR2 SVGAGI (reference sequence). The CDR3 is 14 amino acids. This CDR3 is CASIKGLLYNEQFF. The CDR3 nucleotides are TGTGCCAGCATAAAGGGACTTCTTTACAATGAGCAGTTCTTC.

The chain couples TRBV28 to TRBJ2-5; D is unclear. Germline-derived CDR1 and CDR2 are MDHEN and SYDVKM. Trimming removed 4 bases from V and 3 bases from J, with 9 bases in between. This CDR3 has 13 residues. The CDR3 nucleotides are TGTGCCAGCAGTTACTACGGAGAAGAGACCCAGTACTTC. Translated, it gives CASSYYGEETQYF.

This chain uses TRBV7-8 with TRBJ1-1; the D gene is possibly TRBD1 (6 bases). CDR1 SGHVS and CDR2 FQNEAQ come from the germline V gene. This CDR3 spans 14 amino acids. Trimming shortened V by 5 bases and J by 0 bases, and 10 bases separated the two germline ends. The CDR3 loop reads CASSKDRMNTEAFF. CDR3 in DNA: TGTGCCAGCAGCAAGGACAGAATGAACACTGAAGCTTTCTTT.

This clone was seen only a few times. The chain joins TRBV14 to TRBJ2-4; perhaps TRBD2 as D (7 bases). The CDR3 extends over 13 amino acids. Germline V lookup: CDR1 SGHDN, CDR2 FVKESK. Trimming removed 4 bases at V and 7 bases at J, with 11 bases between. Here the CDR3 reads CASSPGGPNIQYF. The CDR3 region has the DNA TGTGCCAGCAGCCCCGGGGGGCCGAACATTCAGTACTTC.

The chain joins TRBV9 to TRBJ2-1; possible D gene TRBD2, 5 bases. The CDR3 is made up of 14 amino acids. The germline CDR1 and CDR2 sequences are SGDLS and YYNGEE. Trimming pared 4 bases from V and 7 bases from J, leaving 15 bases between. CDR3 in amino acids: CASSLGSTGNEQFF. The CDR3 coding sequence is TGTGCCAGCAGCCTGGGTAGCACGGGGAATGAGCAGTTCTTC. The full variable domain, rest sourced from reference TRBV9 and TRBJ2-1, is DSGVTQTPKHLITATGQRVTLRCSPRSGDLSVYWYQQSLDQGLQFLIQYYNGEERAKGNILERFSAQQFPDLHSELNLSSLELGDSALYFCASSLGSTGNEQFFGPGTRLTVL.

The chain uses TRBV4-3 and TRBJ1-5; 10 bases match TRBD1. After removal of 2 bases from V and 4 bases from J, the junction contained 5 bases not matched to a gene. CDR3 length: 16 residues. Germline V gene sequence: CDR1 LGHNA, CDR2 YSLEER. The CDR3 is CASSQRTGGGNQPQHF. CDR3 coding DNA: TGCGCCAGCAGCCAAAGGACAGGGGGGGGGAATCAGCCCCAGCATTTT.

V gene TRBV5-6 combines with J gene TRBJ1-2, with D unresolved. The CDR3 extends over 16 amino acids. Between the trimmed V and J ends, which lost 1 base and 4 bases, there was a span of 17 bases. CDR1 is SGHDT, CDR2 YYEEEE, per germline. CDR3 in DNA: TGTGCCAGCAGCTTGATCGCGGCCCTGGCAATCTATGGCTACACCTTC. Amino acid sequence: CASSLIAALAIYGYTF. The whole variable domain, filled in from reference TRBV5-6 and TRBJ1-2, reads DAGVTQSPTHLIKTRGQQVTLRCSPKSGHDTVSWYQQALGQGPQFIFQYYEEEERQRGNFPDRFSGHQFPNYSSELNVNALLLGDSALYLCASSLIAALAIYGYTFGSGTRLTVV.

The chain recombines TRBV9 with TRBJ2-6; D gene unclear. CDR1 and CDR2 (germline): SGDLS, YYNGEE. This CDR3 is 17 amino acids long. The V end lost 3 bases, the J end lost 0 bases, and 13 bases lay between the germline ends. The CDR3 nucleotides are TGTGCCAGCAGCGCAAATCTGGGGTCCTCTGGGGCCAACGTCCTGACTTTC. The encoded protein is CASSANLGSSGANVLTF.

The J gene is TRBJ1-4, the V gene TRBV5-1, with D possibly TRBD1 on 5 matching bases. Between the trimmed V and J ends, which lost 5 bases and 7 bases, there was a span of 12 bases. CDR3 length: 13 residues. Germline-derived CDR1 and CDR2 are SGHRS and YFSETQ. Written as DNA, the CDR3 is TGCGCCAGCAGAAAACAGGTCACTGAAAAACTGTTTTTT. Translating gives CASRKQVTEKLFF. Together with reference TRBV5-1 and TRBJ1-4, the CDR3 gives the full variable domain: KAGVTQTPRYLIKTRGQQVTLSCSPISGHRSVSWYQQTPGQGLQFLFEYFSETQRNKGNFPGRFSGRQFSNSRSEMNVSTLELGDSALYLCASRKQVTEKLFFGSGTQLSVL.

The CDR3 region has the DNA TGTGCCAGCGGGGTGGCGGTCAATCAGCCCCAGCATTTT. Its translation: CASGVAVNQPQHF. The chain joins TRBV27 to TRBJ1-5; no firm D call. V was clipped by 8 bases and J by 3 bases, with 11 bases between them. The CDR3 covers 13 residues. Looked up from germline, CDR1 is MNHEY and CDR2 is SMNVEV (reference sequence).

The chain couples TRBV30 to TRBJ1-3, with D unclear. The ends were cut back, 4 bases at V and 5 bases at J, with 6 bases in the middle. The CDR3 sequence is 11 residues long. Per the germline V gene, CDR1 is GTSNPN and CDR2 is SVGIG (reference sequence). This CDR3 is CAWNARNTIYF. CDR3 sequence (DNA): TGTGCCTGGAATGCGAGAAACACCATATATTTT.

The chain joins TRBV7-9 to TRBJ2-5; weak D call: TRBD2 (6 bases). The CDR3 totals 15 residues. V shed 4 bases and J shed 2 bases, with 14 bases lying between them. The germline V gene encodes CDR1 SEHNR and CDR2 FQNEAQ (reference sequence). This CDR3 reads CASSSQRTTQETQYF. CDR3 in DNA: TGTGCCAGCAGCTCACAGCGGACTACACAAGAGACCCAGTACTTC. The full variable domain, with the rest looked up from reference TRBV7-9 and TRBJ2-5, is DTGVSQNPRHKITKRGQNVTFRCDPISEHNRLYWYRQTLGQGPEFLTYFQNEAQLEKSRLLSDRFSAERPKGSFSTLEIQRTEQGDSAMYLCASSSQRTTQETQYFGPGTRLLVL.

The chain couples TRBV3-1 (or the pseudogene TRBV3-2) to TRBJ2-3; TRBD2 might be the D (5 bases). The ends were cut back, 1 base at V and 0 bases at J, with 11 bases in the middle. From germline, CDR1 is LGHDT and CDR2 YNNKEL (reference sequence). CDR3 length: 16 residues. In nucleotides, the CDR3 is TGTGCCAGCAGCCAAGTGGCGGGCGCTAGCACAGATACGCAGTATTTT. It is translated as CASSQVAGASTDTQYF.

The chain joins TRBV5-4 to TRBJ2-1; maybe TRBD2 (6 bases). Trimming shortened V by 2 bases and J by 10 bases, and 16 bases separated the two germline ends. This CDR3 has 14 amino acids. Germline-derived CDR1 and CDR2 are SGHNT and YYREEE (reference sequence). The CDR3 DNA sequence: TGTGCCAGCAGCTTTTCGGGAGTGCCGTTGGAGCAGTTCTTC. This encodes CASSFSGVPLEQFF.

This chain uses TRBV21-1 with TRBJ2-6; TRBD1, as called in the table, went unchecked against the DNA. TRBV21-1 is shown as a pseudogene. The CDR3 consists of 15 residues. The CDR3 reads CASSLQGPGANVLTF. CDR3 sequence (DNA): TGTGCCAGCAGCCTACAGGGTCCTGGGGCCAACGTCCTGACTTTC.

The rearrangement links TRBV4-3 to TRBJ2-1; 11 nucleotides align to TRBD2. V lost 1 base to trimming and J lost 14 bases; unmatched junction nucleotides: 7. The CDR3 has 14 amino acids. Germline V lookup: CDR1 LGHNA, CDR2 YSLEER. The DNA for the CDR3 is TGCGCCAGCAGCCAAGGGACTAGCGGGTACTCCGAGTTCTTC. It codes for CASSQGTSGYSEFF.

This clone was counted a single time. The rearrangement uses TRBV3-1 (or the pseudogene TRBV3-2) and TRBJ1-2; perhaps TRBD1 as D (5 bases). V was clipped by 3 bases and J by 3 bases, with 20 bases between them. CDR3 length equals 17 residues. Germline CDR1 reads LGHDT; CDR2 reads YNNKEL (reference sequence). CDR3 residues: CASSHIPSRAGDYGYTF. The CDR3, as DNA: TGTGCCAGCAGCCACATCCCCTCGAGGGCGGGGGACTATGGCTACACCTTC.

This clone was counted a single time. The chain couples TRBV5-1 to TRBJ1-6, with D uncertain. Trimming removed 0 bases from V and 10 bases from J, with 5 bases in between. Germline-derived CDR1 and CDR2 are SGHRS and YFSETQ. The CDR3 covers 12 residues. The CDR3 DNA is TGCGCCAGCAGCTTGGGAGGCTCACCCCTCCACTTT. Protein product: CASSLGGSPLHF.

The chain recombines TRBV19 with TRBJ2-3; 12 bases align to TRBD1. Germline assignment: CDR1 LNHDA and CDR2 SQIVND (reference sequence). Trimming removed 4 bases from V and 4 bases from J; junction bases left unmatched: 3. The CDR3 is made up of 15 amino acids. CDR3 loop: CASSTGTGGADTQYF. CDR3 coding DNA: TGTGCCAGTAGTACCGGGACAGGGGGCGCAGATACGCAGTATTTT. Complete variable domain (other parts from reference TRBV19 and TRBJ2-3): DGGITQSPKYLFRKEGQNVTLSCEQNLNHDAMYWYRQDPGQGLRLIYYSQIVNDFQKGDIAEGYSVSREKKESFPLTVTSAQKNPTAFYLCASSTGTGGADTQYFGPGTRLTVL.

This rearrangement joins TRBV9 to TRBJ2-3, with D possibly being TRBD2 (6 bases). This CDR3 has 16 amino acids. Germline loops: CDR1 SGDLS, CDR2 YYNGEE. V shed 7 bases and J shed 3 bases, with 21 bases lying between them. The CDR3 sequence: CASLPGEAPLTDTQYF. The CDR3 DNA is TGTGCCAGCCTCCCGGGGGAGGCCCCGCTAACAGATACGCAGTATTTT.

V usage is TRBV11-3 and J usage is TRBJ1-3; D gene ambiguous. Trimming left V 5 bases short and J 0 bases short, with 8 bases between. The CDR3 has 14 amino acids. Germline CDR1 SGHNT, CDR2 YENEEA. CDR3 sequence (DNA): TGTGCCAGCAGCGCCCAAAGCTCTGGAAACACCATATATTTT. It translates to CASSAQSSGNTIYF.